The rows below give T cell receptor beta chains drawn from one sample of a study of prognosis after radiotherapy for stage I lung cancer. Each CDR3 protein is one row after TCRdb ran MiXCR on the multiplex PCR reads. The data show 20,000 to 25,000 distinct CDR3 sequences, 43% seen once. Sequenced here: PBMCs, sampled before or after stereotactic body radiation therapy (not recorded which). The receptor source for this set is a donor over 45 with non-small cell lung cancer. The CDR3 runs from the conserved cysteine through the conserved F or W. A D gene is named only where the DNA matches it firmly. Part of the rows lack a size; the others show once, few, many or a class for expanded clones.

D: -
size: many
J: TRBJ2-1
V: TRBV7-6
DNA: TGTGCCAGCAGCATAGGGCGGTACTCCTACAATGAGCAGTTCTTC
CDR3: CASSIGRYSYNEQFF

D: TRBD1
size: few
J: TRBJ1-5
V: TRBV19
DNA: TGTGCCAGTAGCCGAGGACAGGGGTTGGGCAATCAGCCCCAGCATTTT
CDR3: CASSRGQGLGNQPQHF

D: -
size: few
J: TRBJ2-3
V: TRBV28
DNA: TGTGCCAGCAAACTTAAAACCATAGCGGTCCCCACCACAGATACGCAGTATTTT
CDR3: CASKLKTIAVPTTDTQYF

D: -
size: -
J: TRBJ2-1
V: TRBV11-2
DNA: TGTGCCAGCAGCTTACCTGGCGGCGAGCAGTTCTTC
CDR3: CASSLPGGEQFF

D: -
size: -
J: TRBJ1-1
V: TRBV5-1
DNA: TGCGCCAGCAGCTTTACGGGGATGAACACTGAAGCTTTCTTT
CDR3: CASSFTGMNTEAFF

D: -
size: many
J: TRBJ1-5
V: TRBV5-5
DNA: TGTGCCAGCAGCTTGTTACAGACGAATCAGCCCCAGCATTTT
CDR3: CASSLLQTNQPQHF

D: TRBD1
size: many
J: TRBJ1-4
V: TRBV6-1
DNA: TGTGCCAGCAGGGACAGGGGTGCAACTAATGAAAAACTGTTTTTT
CDR3: CASRDRGATNEKLFF

D: -
size: -
J: TRBJ1-3
V: TRBV5-1
DNA: TGCGCCAGCAACTTAGTTGGACTAGAAGGTGGAAACACCATATATTTT
CDR3: CASNLVGLEGGNTIYF

D: -
size: many
J: TRBJ2-3
V: TRBV5-6
DNA: TGTGCCAGCAGCTGGGAGGGGACAGGCACAGATACGCAGTATTTT
CDR3: CASSWEGTGTDTQYF

D: -
size: -
J: TRBJ2-1
V: TRBV12-3/TRBV12-4
DNA: TGTGCCAGCAGACACCCGGGGCTAGAGGGAAGTGAGCAGTTCTTC
CDR3: CASRHPGLEGSEQFF